The 11 T cell receptor beta chains presented below share a single source sample, sequenced in a study of shared clonotypes between healthy human individuals. The table came from immunoSEQ multiplex PCR; TCRdb's copy has only in-frame clones and leaves some out. The sample contains hundreds of thousands of clones, over 65% of which appear only once. The material sequenced was memory CD4+ T cells sorted from blood. Subset described: CD45RA-negative fraction. The receptors here all came from a woman in her thirties in good health.

The gene calls are TRBV7-5 and TRBJ1-2; the table's D call TRBD1 went unverified against the DNA. TRBV7-5 is assigned pseudogene status. This CDR3 is built from 14 residues. The CDR3: CVRSPGQANYGYTF. The CDR3 coding sequence is TGTGTCAGAAGCCCCGGACAGGCCAACTATGGCTACACCTTC.

This clone was detected once. The CDR3 region has the DNA TGTGCCTGGATTAGTGCTAGCAATCCCTACGAGCAGTACTTC. Amino acids: CAWISASNPYEQYF. V is TRBV30 and J is TRBJ2-7; D perhaps matches TRBD2 (5 bases). The CDR3 covers 14 residues. Germline-derived CDR1 and CDR2 are GTSNPN and SVGIG (reference sequence). V was cut by 4 bases and J by 2 bases, with 15 bases left in between.

The table lists this clone with a count of one. The rearrangement links TRBV11-2 to TRBJ2-7; 7 nucleotides match TRBD2. V lost 8 bases and J lost 5; bases outside the gene matches: 6. The CDR3 loop spans 12 amino acids. The germline V gene has CDR1 SGHAT and CDR2 FQNNGV. DNA of the CDR3: TGTGCCAGCGGGAGGGTCGCCCACGAGCAGTACTTC. Translating gives CASGRVAHEQYF.

The chain is built from TRBV15 and TRBJ2-3; D is perhaps TRBD1 (6 bases). Germline-derived CDR1 and CDR2 are LNHNV and YYDKDF (reference sequence). This CDR3 comprises 14 residues. V dropped 4 bases and J dropped 7 bases, with 15 bases sitting between them. The CDR3 nucleotides are TGTGCCACCAGCACAGGGGCCCTAGTTAATACGCAGTATTTT. The encoded protein is CATSTGALVNTQYF.

The CDR3 region has the DNA TGTGCCAGCAGTCTTCTTGTCCAGGGTCACGAGCAGTACTTC. Translating it yields CASSLLVQGHEQYF. V and J are TRBV2 and TRBJ2-7; tentatively, D is TRBD1 (5 bases). Per the germline V gene, CDR1 is SNHLY and CDR2 is FYNNEI. The CDR3 has 14 amino acids. Trimming cost V 5 bases and J 5 bases, with 16 bases left between them.

The chain employs TRBV5-5 and TRBJ2-7; 13 bases match TRBD2. The CDR3 covers 17 residues. CDR1 SGHKS and CDR2 YYEKEE come from the germline V gene (reference sequence). V gave up 3 bases and J gave up 6 bases; unmatched junction bases: 12. For the CDR3, the DNA is TGTGCCAGCAGCTCAGGGACTAGCGGGATCGGGGCTCGCGAGCAGTACTTC. Its protein product is CASSSGTSGIGAREQYF.

The chain has TRBV4-2 and TRBJ2-7, with 9 bases matching TRBD2. V lost 0 bases to trimming and J lost 4 bases; unmatched junction nucleotides: 10. CDR3 length: 17 residues. Germline-derived CDR1 and CDR2 are LGHNA and YNFKEQ. DNA of the CDR3: TGTGCCAGCAGCCAAGATCAGTATAGCGGGAGTAAATACGAGCAGTACTTC. Its translation: CASSQDQYSGSKYEQYF.

This clone came up a few times. This chain uses TRBV4-2 with TRBJ1-4, with D maybe TRBD1 (5 bases). The CDR3 has 14 residues. Trimming cost V 3 bases and J 8 bases, with 13 bases left between them. Germline V gene sequence: CDR1 LGHNA, CDR2 YNFKEQ. CDR3 loop: CASSQGLEGEKLFF. Here the CDR3 DNA reads TGTGCCAGCAGCCAGGGACTGGAGGGGGAAAAACTGTTTTTT.

The chain combines TRBV5-1 with TRBJ2-7; TRBD1 aligns across 10 bases. The germline V gene has CDR1 SGHRS and CDR2 YFSETQ. The CDR3 contains 15 residues. Trimming at V came to 3 bases and at J to 2 bases, leaving 5 bases not matched to a gene. The CDR3 coding sequence is TGCGCCAGCAGCTCTGGACAGGGGGACCCCTACGAGCAGTACTTC. This encodes CASSSGQGDPYEQYF.

The chain couples TRBV6-1 to TRBJ1-4; TRBD1 matches 8 bases. V shed 8 bases, J shed 8 bases, and the junction held 7 bases outside the gene matches. Germline V CDR1 and CDR2: MNHNS, SASEGT. This CDR3 comprises 13 residues. The CDR3 loop reads CASRQGAGEKLFF. CDR3 nucleotides: TGTGCCAGCCGTCAGGGGGCAGGGGAAAAACTGTTTTTT.

V is TRBV30 and J is TRBJ2-3; D gene ambiguous. This CDR3 has 14 residues. The V gene lost 4 bases and the J gene lost 0 bases, with 11 bases spanning the gap. Looked up from germline, CDR1 is GTSNPN and CDR2 is SVGIG (reference sequence). As DNA, the CDR3 is TGTGCCTGGAATTTTCCGGCTAGCACAGATACGCAGTATTTT. It codes for CAWNFPASTDTQYF.